The sequence of this T cell receptor beta chain was determined in a study of T cell repertoires in cytomegalovirus infection. Study information: The public TCR beta signatures pointed to both CMV infection and matching HLA type.

TCRdb reprocessed the reads via MiXCR and lists one record per CDR3 protein. This table holds about 530,000 distinct CDR3 sequences, around 27% found once. The CDR3 consists of 14 residues. The ends were cut back, 0 bases at V and 2 bases at J, with 7 bases in the middle. The germline gives CDR1 SGHNT, CDR2 YYREEE (reference sequence). This clonotype was detected only a few times. What it binds is not known. Points from the study as a whole: Frequencies of public TCR beta families were cumulated, and this identified carriers of CMV plus the relevant HLA. Within the response measured ex vivo, HLA-C-restricted CMV-specific TCR beta clonotypes were dominant.

This TCR was sampled from a human donor in good health (CMV status not recorded). Some clones in this sample may be carry-over from other donors' samples. The material sequenced was PBMCs. The chain couples TRBV5-4 to TRBJ2-3; no definite D call. The CDR3 nucleotides are TGTGCCAGCAGCTTGGAGACCTACACAGATACGCAGTATTTT. It yields the protein CASSLETYTDTQYF.